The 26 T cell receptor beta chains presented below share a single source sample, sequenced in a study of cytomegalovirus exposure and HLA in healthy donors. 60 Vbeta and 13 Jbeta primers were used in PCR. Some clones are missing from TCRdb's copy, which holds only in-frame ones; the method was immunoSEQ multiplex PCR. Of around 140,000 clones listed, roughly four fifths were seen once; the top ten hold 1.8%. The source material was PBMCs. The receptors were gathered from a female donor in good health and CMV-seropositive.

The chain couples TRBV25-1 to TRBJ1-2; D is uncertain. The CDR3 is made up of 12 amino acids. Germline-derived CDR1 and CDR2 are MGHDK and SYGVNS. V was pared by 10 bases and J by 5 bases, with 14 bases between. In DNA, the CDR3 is TGTGCCACCTCCACGGGTGGGTATGGCTACACCTTC. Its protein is CATSTGGYGYTF.

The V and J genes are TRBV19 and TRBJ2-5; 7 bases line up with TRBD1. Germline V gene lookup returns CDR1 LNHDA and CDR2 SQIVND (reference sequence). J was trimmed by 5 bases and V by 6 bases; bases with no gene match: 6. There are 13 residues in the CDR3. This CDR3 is CASRAGGSETQYF. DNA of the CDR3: TGTGCCAGTAGGGCAGGGGGATCGGAGACCCAGTACTTC.

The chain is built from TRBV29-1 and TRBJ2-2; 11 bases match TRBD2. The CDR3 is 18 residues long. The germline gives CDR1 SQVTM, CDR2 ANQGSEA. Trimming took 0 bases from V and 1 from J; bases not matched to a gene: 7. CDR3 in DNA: TGCAGCGTTGAAGATCCATTTGGGACTAGCGGGAACACCGGGGAGCTGTTTTTT. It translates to CSVEDPFGTSGNTGELFF.

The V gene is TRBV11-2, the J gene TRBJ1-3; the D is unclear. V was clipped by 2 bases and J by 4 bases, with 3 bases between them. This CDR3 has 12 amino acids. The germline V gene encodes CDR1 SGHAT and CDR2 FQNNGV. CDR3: CASSLLGNTIYF. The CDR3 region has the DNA TGTGCCAGCAGCTTACTCGGAAACACCATATATTTT. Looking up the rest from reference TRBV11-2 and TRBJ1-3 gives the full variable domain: EAGVAQSPRYKIIEKRQSVAFWCNPISGHATLYWYQQILGQGPKLLIQFQNNGVVDDSQLPKDRFSAERLKGVDSTLKIQPAKLEDSAVYLCASSLLGNTIYFGEGSWLTVV.

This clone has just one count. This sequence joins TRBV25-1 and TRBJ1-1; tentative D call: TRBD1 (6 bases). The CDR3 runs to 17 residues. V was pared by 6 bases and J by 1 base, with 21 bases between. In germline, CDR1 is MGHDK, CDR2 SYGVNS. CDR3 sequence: CASSRPTGPEENTEAFF. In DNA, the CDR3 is TGTGCCAGCAGCAGACCAACAGGGCCGGAGGAGAACACTGAAGCTTTCTTT.

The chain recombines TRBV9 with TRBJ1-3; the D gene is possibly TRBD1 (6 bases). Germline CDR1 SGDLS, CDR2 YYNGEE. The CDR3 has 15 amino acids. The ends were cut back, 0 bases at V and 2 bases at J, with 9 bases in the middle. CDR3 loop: CASSVGGGTGNTIYF. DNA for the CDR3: TGTGCCAGCAGCGTAGGCGGGGGCACTGGAAACACCATATATTTT. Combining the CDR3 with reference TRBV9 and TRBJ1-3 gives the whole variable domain DSGVTQTPKHLITATGQRVTLRCSPRSGDLSVYWYQQSLDQGLQFLIQYYNGEERAKGNILERFSAQQFPDLHSELNLSSLELGDSALYFCASSVGGGTGNTIYFGEGSWLTVV.

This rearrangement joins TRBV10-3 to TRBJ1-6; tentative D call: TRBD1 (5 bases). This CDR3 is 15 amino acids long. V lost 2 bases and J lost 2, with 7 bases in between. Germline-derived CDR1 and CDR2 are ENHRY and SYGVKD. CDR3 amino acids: CAISEDRTYNSPLHF. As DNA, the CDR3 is TGTGCCATCAGTGAGGACAGAACCTATAATTCACCCCTCCACTTT.

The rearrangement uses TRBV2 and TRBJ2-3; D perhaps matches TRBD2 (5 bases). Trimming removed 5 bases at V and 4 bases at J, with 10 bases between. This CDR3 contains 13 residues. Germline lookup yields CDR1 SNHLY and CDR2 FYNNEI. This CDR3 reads CASSTDWPDTQYF. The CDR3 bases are TGTGCCAGCAGTACGGACTGGCCAGATACGCAGTATTTT.

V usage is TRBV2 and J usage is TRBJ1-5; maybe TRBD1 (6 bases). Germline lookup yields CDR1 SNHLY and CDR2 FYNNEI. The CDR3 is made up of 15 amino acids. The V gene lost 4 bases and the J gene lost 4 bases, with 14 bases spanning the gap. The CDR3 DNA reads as TGTGCCAGCAGTGGGGGGCAGGTCACAAATCAGCCCCAGCATTTT. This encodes CASSGGQVTNQPQHF.

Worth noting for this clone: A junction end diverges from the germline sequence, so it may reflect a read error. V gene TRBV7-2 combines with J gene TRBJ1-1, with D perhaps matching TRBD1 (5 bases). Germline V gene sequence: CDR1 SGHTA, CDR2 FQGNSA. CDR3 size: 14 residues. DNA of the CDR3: TGTGCCAGCGGCTTCACAGGAGTGGACACTGAAGCTTTCTTT. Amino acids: CASGFTGVDTEAFF.

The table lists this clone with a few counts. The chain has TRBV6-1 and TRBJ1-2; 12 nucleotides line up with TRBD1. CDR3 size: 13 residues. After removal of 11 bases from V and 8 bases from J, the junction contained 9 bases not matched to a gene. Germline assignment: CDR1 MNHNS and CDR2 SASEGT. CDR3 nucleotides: TGTGCCGGGGGGGACAGGGGGCGTGGAGGCTACACCTTC. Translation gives CAGGDRGRGGYTF.

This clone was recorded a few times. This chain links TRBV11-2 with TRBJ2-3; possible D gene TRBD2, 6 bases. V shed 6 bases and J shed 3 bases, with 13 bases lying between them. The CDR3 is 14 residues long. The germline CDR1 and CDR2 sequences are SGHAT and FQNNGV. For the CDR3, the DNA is TGTGCCAGCAGAAGGACGGCGGGGACAGATACGCAGTATTTT. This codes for CASRRTAGTDTQYF.

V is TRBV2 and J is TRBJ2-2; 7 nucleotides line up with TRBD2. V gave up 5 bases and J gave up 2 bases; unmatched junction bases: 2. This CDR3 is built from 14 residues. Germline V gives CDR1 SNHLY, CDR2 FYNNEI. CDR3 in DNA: TGTGCCAGCAGTACTAGCGTTAACACCGGGGAGCTGTTTTTT. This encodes CASSTSVNTGELFF.

The CDR3 nucleotides are TGTGCCATCAGTGAATTCCCCGGGGACTCCTACGAGCAGTACTTC. Its protein is CAISEFPGDSYEQYF. The chain combines TRBV10-3 with TRBJ2-5; D is possibly TRBD2 (5 bases). The J call may be in error: the DNA end matches TRBJ2-7 better. The CDR3 runs to 15 residues. Germline V gives CDR1 ENHRY, CDR2 SYGVKD.

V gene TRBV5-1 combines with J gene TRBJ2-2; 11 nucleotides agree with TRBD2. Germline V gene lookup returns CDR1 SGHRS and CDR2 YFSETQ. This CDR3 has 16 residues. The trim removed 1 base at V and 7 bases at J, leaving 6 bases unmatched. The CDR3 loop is CASSLFTSGGNGELFF. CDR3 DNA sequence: TGCGCCAGCAGCTTGTTTACTAGCGGGGGCAACGGGGAGCTGTTTTTT.

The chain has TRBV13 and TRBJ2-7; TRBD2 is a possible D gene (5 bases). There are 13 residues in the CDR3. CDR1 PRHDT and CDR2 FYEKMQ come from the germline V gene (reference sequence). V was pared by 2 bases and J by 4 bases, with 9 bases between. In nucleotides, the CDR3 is TGTGCCAGCAGCTTAAGGACTTTGTACGAGCAGTACTTC. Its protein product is CASSLRTLYEQYF.

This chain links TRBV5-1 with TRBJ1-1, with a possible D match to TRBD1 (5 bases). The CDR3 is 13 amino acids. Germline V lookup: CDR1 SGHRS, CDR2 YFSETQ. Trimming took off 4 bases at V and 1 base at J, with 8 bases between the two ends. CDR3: CASSGAPNTEAFF. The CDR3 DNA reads TGCGCCAGCAGCGGGGCCCCGAACACTGAAGCTTTCTTT.

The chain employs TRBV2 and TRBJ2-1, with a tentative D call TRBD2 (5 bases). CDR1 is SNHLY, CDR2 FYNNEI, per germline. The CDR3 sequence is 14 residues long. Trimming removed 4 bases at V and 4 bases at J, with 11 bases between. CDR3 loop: CASSGGRGYNEQFF. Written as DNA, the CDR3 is TGTGCCAGCAGTGGAGGGCGAGGATACAATGAGCAGTTCTTC.

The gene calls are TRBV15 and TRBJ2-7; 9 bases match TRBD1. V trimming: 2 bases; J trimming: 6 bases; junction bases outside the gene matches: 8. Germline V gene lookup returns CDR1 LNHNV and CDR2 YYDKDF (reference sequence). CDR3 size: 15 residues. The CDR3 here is CATSRPSGTGSEQYF. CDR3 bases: TGTGCCACCAGCAGACCTTCCGGGACAGGGTCCGAGCAGTACTTC.

The CDR3 here is CASSHRESNQPQHF. The CDR3, as DNA: TGTGCCAGCAGCCATCGGGAAAGCAATCAGCCCCAGCATTTT. The chain has TRBV4-2 and TRBJ1-5; D remains unclear. Germline CDR1 LGHNA, CDR2 YNFKEQ. Trimming pared 3 bases from V and 1 base from J, leaving 7 bases between. The CDR3 consists of 14 residues.

This CDR3 is CASFRGGNEQFF. CDR3 bases: TGTGCCAGCTTCCGAGGGGGCAATGAGCAGTTCTTC. The chain has TRBV27 and TRBJ2-1, with D tentatively TRBD1 (6 bases). This CDR3 comprises 12 residues. V dropped 8 bases and J dropped 6 bases, with 11 bases sitting between them. Germline V gene sequence: CDR1 MNHEY, CDR2 SMNVEV (reference sequence).

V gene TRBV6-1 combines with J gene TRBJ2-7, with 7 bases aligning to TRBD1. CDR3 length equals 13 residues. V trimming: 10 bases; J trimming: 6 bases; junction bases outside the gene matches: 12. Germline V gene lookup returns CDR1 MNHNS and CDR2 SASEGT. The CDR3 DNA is TGTGCCACGACAGGGCTGAAAGACTCCGAGCAGTACTTC. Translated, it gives CATTGLKDSEQYF.

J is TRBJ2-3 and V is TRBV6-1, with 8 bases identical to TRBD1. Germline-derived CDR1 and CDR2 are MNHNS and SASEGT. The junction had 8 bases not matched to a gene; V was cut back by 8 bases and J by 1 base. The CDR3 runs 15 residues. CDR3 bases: TGTGCCAGCGGAGTTACAGGGGGTGGCACAGATACGCAGTATTTT. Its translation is CASGVTGGGTDTQYF.

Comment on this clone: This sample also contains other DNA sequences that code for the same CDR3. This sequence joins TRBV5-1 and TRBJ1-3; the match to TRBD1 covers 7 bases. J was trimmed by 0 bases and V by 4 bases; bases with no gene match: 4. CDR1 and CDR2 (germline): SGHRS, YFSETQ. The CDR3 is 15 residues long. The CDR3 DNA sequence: TGCGCCAGCAGCCCAGGGGGAGGCTCTGGAAACACCATATATTTT. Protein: CASSPGGGSGNTIYF.

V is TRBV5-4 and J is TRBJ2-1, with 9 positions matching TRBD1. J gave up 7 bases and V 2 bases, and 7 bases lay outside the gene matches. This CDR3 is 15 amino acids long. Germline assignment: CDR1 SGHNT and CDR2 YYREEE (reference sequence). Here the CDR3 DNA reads TGTGCCAGCAGCTTCGGGGGACAGGGATTGAATGAGCAGTTCTTC. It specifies CASSFGGQGLNEQFF.

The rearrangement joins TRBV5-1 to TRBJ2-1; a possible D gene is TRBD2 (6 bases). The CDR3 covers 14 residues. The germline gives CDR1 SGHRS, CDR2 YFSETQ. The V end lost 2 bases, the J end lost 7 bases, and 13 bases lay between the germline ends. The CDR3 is CASSFLREGNEQFF. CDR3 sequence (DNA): TGCGCCAGCAGCTTTTTGCGGGAAGGGAATGAGCAGTTCTTC. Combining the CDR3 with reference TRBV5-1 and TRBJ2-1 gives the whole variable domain KAGVTQTPRYLIKTRGQQVTLSCSPISGHRSVSWYQQTPGQGLQFLFEYFSETQRNKGNFPGRFSGRQFSNSRSEMNVSTLELGDSALYLCASSFLREGNEQFFGPGTRLTVL.